The sequence of this TCR beta chain was determined in a study of blood T cell repertoires in COVID-19. The repertoire was sequenced with immunoSEQ multiplex PCR; TCRdb's copy has only in-frame clones and lacks some. The profile covers around 300,000 clones, with around 90% appearing a single time and around 6.8% taken by the ten largest. The CDR3 runs 14 residues. CDR1 is SGHTA, CDR2 FQGTGA, per germline. V shed 5 bases, J shed 3 bases, and the junction held 4 bases outside the gene matches. Sequencing used peripheral blood. The V call is TRBV7-3, the J call TRBJ2-7, with 10 bases matching TRBD1. The receptor was derived from a woman in her thirties with COVID-19, enrolled during active disease. The CDR3 protein is CASSRDRGNYEQYF. In DNA, the CDR3 is TGTGCCAGCAGCCGGGACAGGGGCAACTACGAGCAGTACTTC.